This is a list of T cell receptor beta chains from one sample in a study of T cells of healthy individuals. Using its own MiXCR run on the 5' RACE reads, TCRdb lists one record per CDR3 protein. Of around 98,000 distinct CDR3 sequences listed, 17% are singletons. The source is a human donor in good health. Both conserved end residues are part of each CDR3. D genes are given only for firm matches. Expanded clones are given a class, and other clones once, few, many or no size at all.

>-|TRBV13|17|TRBJ2-7|TRBD2
TGTGCCAGCAGCTTAGGATCTAGCGGGAGCTTAAAGTACGAGCAGTACTTC
CASSLGSSGSLKYEQYF
>many|TRBV20-1|16|TRBJ2-3|TRBD2
TGCAGTGCTAGAGGCGGTCTAGCGGGAGTAACGGATACGCAGTATTTT
CSARGGLAGVTDTQYF
>-|TRBV6-2/TRBV6-3|15|TRBJ2-7|TRBD2
TGTGCCAGCAGTTACTCGGGAGCGGGAGCGGACGAGCAGTACTTC
CASSYSGAGADEQYF
>-|TRBV7-9|14|TRBJ1-1|TRBD1
TGTGCCGGCAGCCCAAACAGGGGAGGCACTGAAGCTTTCTTT
CAGSPNRGGTEAFF
>-|TRBV9|15|TRBJ2-1|-
TGTGCCAGCAGCCCCACGGTGGGGAGTGGGAATGAGCAGTTCTTC
CASSPTVGSGNEQFF
>many|TRBV20-1|14|TRBJ2-7|TRBD2
TGCAGTGCTAGAACCACTAGCGGGAGGATTGAGCAGTACTTC
CSARTTSGRIEQYF
>-|TRBV2|15|TRBJ2-1|TRBD1
TGTGCCAGCAGTCTCCTCCGGACAGGGAGCAATGAGCAGTTCTTC
CASSLLRTGSNEQFF
>few|TRBV20-1|12|TRBJ1-2|TRBD1
TGCAGTGCCGCACAGGGGGCCGATGGCTACACCTTC
CSAAQGADGYTF
>few|TRBV4-2|15|TRBJ1-4|TRBD1
TGTGCCAGCAGCCGCCTACAGGGGACAAATGAAAAACTGTTTTTT
CASSRLQGTNEKLFF
>few|TRBV29-1|12|TRBJ1-5|-
TGCAGCGTTAAACAGGGAAATCAGCCCCAGCATTTT
CSVKQGNQPQHF